The TCR beta chain under discussion was sequenced for a study of technical replicates of blood from a handful of donors. CDR1 and CDR2 from the germline V gene are SGHVS and FNYEAQ. The CDR3 consists of 16 residues. V lost 0 bases to trimming and J lost 5 bases, with 16 bases between them. Assay used: immunoSEQ multiplex PCR; TCRdb lists only in-frame clones, some missing. The table has 75,000 to 100,000 clones, about 95% seen once. This clone was recorded only once. The clonotype was recovered from a human donor in good health. What was sequenced was T cells isolated from PBMCs. This chain joins TRBV7-6 and TRBJ2-5; the D is unclear. The CDR3 nucleotides are TGTGCCAGCAGCTTAGCGCCCGCAGAGGTCGGGGAGACCCAGTACTTC. Its protein is CASSLAPAEVGETQYF.